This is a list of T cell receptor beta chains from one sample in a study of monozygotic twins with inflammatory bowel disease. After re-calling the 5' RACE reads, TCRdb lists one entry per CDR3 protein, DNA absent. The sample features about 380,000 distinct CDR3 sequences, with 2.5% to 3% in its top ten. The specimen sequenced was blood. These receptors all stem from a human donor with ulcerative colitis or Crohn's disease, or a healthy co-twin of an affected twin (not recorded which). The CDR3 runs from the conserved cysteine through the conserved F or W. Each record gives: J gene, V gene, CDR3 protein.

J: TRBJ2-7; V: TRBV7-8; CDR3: CASSLVLYGTVSSYEQYF
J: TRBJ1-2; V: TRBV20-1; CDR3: CSARDHSADNYGYTF
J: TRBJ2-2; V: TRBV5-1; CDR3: CASSLTGDGEDTGELFF
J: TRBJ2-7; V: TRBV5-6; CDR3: CASSSVSILSYEQYF
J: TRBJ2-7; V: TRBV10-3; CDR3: CAISGPGTGNTPTYEQYF
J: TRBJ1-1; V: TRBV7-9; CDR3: CASSFGQLDTEAFF
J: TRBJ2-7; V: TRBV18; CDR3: CASSQDRNEQYF
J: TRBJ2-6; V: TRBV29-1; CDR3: CSVQGQDNSGANVLTF
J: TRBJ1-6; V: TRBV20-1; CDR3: CSARTSGTHYNSPLHF
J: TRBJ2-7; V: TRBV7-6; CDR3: CASSSRTLDEQYF
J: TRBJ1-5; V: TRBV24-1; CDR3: CATSDFNQPQHF
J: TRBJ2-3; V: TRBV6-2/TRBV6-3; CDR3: CASSYSSRGLAGGPTYTQYF
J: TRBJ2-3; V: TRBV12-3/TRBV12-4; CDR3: CASSPRGLGHLQYF
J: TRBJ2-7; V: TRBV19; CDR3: CASSPRPRDRSYEQYF
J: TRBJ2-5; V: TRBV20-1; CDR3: CSARDYRGMQETQYF
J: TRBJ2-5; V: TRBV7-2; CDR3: CASSLVRGVETQYF
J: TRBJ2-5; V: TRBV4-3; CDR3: CASSQLAQGRETQYF
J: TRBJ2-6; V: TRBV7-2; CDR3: CASGEKGAGANVLTF
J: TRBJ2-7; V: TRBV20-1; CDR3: CSARDGTGGYEQYF
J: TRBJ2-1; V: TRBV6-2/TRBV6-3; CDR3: CASKDRSSFNEQFF
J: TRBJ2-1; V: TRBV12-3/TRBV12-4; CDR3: CASSQSFDTQNEQFF
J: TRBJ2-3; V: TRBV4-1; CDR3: CASSGGPFGTASSTDTQYF
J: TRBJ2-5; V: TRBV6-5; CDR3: CASSYLSTGGRQETQYF
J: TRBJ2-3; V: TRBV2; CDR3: CASSDPGSVSGSSRDTQYF
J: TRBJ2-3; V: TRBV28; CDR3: CASSFKLAGGPLDTQYF
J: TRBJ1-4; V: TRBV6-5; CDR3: CASSYSNFGSLDEKLFF
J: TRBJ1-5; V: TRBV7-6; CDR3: CASSLLSPGQGYQPQHF
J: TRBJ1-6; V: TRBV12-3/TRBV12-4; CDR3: CASSPSGTGNSPLHF
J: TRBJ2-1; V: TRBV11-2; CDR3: CASSKPHLTSVSASYNEQFF
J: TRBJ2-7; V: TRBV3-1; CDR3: CASKYSVASYELYF
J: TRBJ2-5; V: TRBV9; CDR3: CASSVAPPGLAGIQETQYF
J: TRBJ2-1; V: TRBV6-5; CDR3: CASSYDSGNEQFF
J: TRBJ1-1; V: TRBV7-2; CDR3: CASSSQIVNTEAFF
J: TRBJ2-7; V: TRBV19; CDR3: CASSIGPGRYEQYF
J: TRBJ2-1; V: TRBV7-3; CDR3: CASTQGRGGQVNEQFF
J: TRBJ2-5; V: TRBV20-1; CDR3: CSARGGSGPQYF
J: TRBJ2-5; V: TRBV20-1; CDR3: CSARDQRVWETQYF
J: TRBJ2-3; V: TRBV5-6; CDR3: CASSQQGNTQYF
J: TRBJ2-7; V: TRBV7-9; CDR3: CASSTSPGTGKGEQYF
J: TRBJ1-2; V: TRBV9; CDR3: CASSNQGVPYGYTF
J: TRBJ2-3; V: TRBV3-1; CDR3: CASSHESGGGKDTQYF
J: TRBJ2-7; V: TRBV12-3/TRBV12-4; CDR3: CASTERTELGEQYF